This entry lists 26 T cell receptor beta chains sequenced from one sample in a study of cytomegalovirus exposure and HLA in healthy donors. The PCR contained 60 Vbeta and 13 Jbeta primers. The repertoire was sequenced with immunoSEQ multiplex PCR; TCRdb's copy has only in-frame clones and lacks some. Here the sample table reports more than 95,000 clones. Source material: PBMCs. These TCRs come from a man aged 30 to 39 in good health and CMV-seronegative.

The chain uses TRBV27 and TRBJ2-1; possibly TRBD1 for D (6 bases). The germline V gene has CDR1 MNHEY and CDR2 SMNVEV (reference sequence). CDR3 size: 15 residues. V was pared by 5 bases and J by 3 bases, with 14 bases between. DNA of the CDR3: TGTGCCAGCAGTCGCACAGGGCAGGGCTACAATGAGCAGTTCTTC. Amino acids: CASSRTGQGYNEQFF.

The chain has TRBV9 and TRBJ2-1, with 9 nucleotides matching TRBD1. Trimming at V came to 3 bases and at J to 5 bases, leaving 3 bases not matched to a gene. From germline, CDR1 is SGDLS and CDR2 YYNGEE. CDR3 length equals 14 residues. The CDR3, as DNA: TGTGCCAGCAGCGGGACAGGGGTCCACAATGAGCAGTTCTTC. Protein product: CASSGTGVHNEQFF.

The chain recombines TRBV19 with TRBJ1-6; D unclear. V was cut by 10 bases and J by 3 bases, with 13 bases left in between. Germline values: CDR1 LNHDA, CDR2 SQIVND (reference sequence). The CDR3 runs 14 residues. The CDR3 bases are TGTGCCACGTTCGACGGAGTCTATAATTCACCCCTCCACTTT. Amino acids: CATFDGVYNSPLHF. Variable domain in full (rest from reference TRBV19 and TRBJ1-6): DGGITQSPKYLFRKEGQNVTLSCEQNLNHDAMYWYRQDPGQGLRLIYYSQIVNDFQKGDIAEGYSVSREKKESFPLTVTSAQKNPTAFYLCATFDGVYNSPLHFGNGTRLTVT.

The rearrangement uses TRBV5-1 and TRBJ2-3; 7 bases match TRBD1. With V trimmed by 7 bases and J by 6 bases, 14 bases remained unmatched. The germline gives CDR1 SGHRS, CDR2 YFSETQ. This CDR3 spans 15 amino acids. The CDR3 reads CASGLRTGLPDTQYF. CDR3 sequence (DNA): TGCGCCAGCGGACTGAGGACAGGTCTTCCCGATACGCAGTATTTT.

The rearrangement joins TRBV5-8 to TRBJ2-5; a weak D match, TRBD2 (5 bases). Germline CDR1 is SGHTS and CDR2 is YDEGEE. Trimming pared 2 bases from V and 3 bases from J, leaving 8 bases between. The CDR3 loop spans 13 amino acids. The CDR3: CASSFPEEETQYF. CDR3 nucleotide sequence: TGTGCCAGCAGCTTCCCGGAGGAAGAGACCCAGTACTTC.

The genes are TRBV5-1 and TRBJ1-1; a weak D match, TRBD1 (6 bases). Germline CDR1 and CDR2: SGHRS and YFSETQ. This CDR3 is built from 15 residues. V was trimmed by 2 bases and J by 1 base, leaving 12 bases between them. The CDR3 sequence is CASSLGGHRNTEAFF. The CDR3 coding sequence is TGCGCCAGCAGCTTAGGGGGACACCGGAACACTGAAGCTTTCTTT.

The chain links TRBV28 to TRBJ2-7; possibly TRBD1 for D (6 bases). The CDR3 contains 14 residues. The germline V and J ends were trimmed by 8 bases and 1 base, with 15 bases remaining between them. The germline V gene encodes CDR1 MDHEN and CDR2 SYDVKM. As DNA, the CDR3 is TGTGCCAGCGGAACTCGGGACAAGTCCTACGAGCAGTACTTC. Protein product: CASGTRDKSYEQYF.

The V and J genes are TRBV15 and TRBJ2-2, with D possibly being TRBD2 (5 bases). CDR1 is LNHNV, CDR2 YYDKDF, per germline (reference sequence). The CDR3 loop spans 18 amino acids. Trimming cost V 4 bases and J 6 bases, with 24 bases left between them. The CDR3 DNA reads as TGTGCCACCAGCATCCTGAGGGCGATAGAACTACAATCCGGGGAGCTGTTTTTT. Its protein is CATSILRAIELQSGELFF.

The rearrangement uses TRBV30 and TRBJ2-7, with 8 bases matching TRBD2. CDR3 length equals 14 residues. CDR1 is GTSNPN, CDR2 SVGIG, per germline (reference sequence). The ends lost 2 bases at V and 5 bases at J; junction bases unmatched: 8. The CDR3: CAWSPGLGVDEQYF. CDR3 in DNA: TGTGCCTGGAGTCCGGGACTAGGGGTCGACGAGCAGTACTTC. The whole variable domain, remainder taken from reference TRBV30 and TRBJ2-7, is SQTIHQWPATLVQPVGSPLSLECTVEGTSNPNLYWYRQAAGRGLQLLFYSVGIGQISSEVPQNLSASRPQDRQFILSSKKLLLSDSGFYLCAWSPGLGVDEQYFGPGTRLTVT.

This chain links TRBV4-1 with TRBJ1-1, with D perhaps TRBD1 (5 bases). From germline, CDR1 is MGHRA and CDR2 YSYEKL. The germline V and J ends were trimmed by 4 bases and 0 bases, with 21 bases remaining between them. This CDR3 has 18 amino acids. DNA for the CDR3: TGCGCCAGCAGCCGAACACCCGGGACTTATAGCATGAACACTGAAGCTTTCTTT. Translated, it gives CASSRTPGTYSMNTEAFF.

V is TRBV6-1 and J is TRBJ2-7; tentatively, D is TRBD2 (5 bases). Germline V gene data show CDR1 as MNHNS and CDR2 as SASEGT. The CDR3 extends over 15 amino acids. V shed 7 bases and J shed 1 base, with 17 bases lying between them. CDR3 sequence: CASIKTPGGSYEQYF. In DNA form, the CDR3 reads TGTGCCAGCATTAAGACGCCCGGCGGGTCCTACGAGCAGTACTTC.

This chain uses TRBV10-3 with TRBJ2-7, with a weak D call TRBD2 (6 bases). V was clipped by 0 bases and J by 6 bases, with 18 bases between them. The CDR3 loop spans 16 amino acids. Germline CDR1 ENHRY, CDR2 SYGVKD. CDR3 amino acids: CAISESGGPPLREQYF. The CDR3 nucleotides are TGTGCCATCAGTGAGTCCGGGGGTCCCCCTTTACGCGAGCAGTACTTC.

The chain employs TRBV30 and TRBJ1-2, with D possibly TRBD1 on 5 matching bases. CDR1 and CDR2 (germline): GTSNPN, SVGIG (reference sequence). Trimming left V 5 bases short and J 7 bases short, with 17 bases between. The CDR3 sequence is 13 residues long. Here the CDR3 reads CAWDNGGRGGYTF. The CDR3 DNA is TGTGCCTGGGACAACGGGGGGAGAGGTGGCTACACCTTC.

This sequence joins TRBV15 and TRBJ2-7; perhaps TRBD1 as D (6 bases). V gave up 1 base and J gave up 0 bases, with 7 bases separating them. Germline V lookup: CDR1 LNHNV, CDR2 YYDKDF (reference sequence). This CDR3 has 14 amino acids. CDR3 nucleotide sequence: TGTGCCACCAGCAGAGGGGGGCCCTCCTACGAGCAGTACTTC. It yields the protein CATSRGGPSYEQYF.

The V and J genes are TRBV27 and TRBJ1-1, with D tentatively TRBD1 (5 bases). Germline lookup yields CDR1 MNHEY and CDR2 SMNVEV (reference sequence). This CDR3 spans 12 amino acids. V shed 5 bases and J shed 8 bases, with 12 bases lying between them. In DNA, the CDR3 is TGTGCCAGCAGTCGACCGGGACTCGAAGCTTTCTTT. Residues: CASSRPGLEAFF.

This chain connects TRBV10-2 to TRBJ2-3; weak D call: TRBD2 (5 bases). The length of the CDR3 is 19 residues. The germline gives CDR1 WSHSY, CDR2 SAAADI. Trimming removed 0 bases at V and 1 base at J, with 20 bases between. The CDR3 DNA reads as TGCGCCAGCAGTGAGTCCTTATTGTACAGCGGAGCGGGCACAGATACGCAGTATTTT. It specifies CASSESLLYSGAGTDTQYF.

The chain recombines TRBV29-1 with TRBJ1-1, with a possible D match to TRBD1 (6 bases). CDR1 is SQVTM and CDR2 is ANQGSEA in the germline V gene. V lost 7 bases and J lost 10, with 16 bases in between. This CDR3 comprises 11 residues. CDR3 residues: CSADRYPGAFF. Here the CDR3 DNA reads TGCAGCGCCGACAGGTACCCGGGAGCTTTCTTT.

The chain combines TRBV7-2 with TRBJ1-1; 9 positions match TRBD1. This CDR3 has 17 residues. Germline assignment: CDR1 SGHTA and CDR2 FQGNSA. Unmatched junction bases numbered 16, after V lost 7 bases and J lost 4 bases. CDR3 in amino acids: CASNSVGTGQWSTEAFF. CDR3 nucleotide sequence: TGTGCCAGCAATTCAGTGGGGACAGGGCAGTGGTCCACTGAAGCTTTCTTT. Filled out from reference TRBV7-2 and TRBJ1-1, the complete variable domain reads GAGVSQSPSNKVTEKGKDVELRCDPISGHTALYWYRQSLGQGLEFLIYFQGNSAPDKSGLPSDRFSAERTGGSVSTLTIQRTQQEDSAVYLCASNSVGTGQWSTEAFFGQGTRLTVV.

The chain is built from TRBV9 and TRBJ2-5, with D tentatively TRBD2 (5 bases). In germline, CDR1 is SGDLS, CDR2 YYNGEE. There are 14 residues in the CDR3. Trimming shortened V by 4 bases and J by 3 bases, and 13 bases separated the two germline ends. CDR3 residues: CASSPGNAKETQYF. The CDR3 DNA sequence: TGTGCCAGCAGCCCCGGGAACGCCAAAGAGACCCAGTACTTC. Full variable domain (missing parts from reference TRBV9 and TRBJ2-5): DSGVTQTPKHLITATGQRVTLRCSPRSGDLSVYWYQQSLDQGLQFLIQYYNGEERAKGNILERFSAQQFPDLHSELNLSSLELGDSALYFCASSPGNAKETQYFGPGTRLLVL.

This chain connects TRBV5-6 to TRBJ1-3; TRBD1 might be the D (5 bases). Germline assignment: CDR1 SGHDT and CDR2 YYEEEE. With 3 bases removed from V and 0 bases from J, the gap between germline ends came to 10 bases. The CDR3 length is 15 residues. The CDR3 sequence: CASSSRQISGNTIYF. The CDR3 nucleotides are TGTGCCAGCAGCTCGAGACAGATCTCTGGAAACACCATATATTTT.

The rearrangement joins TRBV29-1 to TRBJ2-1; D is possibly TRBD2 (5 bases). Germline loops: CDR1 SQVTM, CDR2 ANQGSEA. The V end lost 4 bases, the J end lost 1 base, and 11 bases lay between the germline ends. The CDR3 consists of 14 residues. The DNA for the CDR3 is TGCAGCGTTGCGGACTTAAGGTCCTACAATGAGCAGTTCTTC. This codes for CSVADLRSYNEQFF.

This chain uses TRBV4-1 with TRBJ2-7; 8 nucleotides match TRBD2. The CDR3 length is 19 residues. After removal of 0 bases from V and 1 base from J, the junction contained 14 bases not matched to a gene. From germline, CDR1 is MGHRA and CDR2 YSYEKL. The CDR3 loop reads CASSQDPLSSGSGSYEQYF. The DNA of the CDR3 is TGCGCCAGCAGCCAAGACCCCCTGTCAAGCGGGAGCGGGTCCTACGAGCAGTACTTC.

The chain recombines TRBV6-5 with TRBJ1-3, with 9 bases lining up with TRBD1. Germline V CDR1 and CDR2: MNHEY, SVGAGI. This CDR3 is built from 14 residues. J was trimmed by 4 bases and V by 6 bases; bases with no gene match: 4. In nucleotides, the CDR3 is TGTGCCAGCAGGTCGGGACAGGGAGGAAACACCATATATTTT. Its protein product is CASRSGQGGNTIYF.

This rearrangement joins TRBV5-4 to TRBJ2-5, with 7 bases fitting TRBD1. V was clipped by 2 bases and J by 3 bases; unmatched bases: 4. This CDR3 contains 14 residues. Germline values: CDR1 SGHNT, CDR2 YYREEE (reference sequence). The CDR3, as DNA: TGTGCCAGCAGCTTAGGGGGCGCGGAAGAGACCCAGTACTTC. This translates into CASSLGGAEETQYF.

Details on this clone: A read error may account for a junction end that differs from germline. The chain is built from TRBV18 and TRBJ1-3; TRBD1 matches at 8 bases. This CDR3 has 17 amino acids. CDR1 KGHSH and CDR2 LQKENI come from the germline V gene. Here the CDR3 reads CASSPPGQDFSGNTIYF. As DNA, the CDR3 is TGTGCCAGCTCGCCACCGGGACAGGATTTCTCTGGAAACACCATATATTTT.

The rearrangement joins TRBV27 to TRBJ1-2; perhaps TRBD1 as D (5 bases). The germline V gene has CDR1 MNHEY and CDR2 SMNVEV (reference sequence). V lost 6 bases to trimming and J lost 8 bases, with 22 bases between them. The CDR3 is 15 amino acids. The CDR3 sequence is CASSTGTAGSRGYTF. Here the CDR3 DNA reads TGTGCCAGCAGCACCGGGACCGCGGGGTCCCGGGGCTACACCTTC.